A selection of T cell receptor beta chains follows, all from one sample in a study of Graves' ophthalmopathy and Graves' hyperthyroidism. TCRdb passed the multiplex PCR reads through MiXCR, listing each CDR3 protein once. The sample yields a few hundred thousand distinct CDR3 sequences, less than 45% seen once. Sequenced material: peripheral blood or thyroid tissue (not recorded which). Receptors originate from an adult man with Graves' hyperthyroidism. Both conserved end residues are part of each CDR3. Fields, in order: J gene, clone size, D gene, V gene, CDR3 protein, CDR3 DNA. A D gene is named only where the DNA matches it firmly. The listing skips clone size in some rows; elsewhere it reads once, few, many or a size class.

TRBJ1-6 . . TRBV10-3 CAISDWTVGNSPLHF TGTGCCATCAGTGATTGGACGGTGGGTAATTCACCCCTCCACTTT
TRBJ1-1 many . TRBV12-3/TRBV12-4 CASSLERRMGAFF TGTGCCAGCAGTTTAGAACGCAGGATGGGGGCTTTCTTT
TRBJ1-4 few TRBD1 TRBV5-1 CASSLGVHRGRDEKLFF TGCGCCAGCAGCCTCGGCGTACACAGGGGCAGGGATGAAAAACTGTTTTTT
TRBJ2-3 . . TRBV5-4 CASSPRTSIDTQYF TGTGCCAGCAGCCCACGAACATCGATAGATACGCAGTATTTT
TRBJ1-5 . TRBD1 TRBV20-1 CSARRGGGAWPQHF TGCAGTGCTAGGAGGGGAGGGGGCGCGTGGCCCCAGCATTTT
TRBJ1-2 many . TRBV7-2 CASSLVGGYGYTF TGTGCCAGCAGCTTAGTGGGAGGCTATGGCTACACCTTC
TRBJ2-1 few . TRBV20-1 CSASNNEQFF TGCAGTGCCAGTAACAATGAGCAGTTCTTC
TRBJ1-5 . TRBD1 TRBV28 CASSFLLTGGVGQPQHF TGTGCCAGCAGTTTCCTTCTGACAGGGGGCGTCGGGCAGCCCCAGCATTTT
TRBJ2-3 few . TRBV6-2/TRBV6-3 CASSGQPSTDTQYF TGTGCCAGCAGCGGACAGCCGAGCACAGATACGCAGTATTTT
TRBJ1-1 many . TRBV19 CASSISGRLNTEAFF TGTGCCAGTAGTATCTCGGGGAGGTTAAACACTGAAGCTTTCTTT
TRBJ1-5 many . TRBV6-1 CASSVRDIKHQPQHF TGTGCCAGCAGTGTCCGGGACATCAAACATCAGCCCCAGCATTTT
TRBJ1-1 once . TRBV29-1 CSVGRGDTEAFF TGCAGCGTTGGGAGGGGCGACACTGAAGCTTTCTTT
TRBJ2-6 many . TRBV29-1 CSVVHGQVHSGANVLTF TGCAGCGTTGTTCATGGTCAGGTACACTCTGGGGCCAACGTCCTGACTTTC
TRBJ2-2 many . TRBV5-6 CASSLDRGRGTGELFF TGTGCCAGCAGCTTGGATCGGGGGCGCGGGACCGGGGAGCTGTTTTTT
TRBJ2-2 many . TRBV7-9 CASSRTLAGELFF TGTGCCAGCAGCAGAACATTGGCCGGGGAGCTGTTTTTT
TRBJ2-6 many . TRBV19 CASSMAAGGSAGANVLTF TGTGCCAGTAGTATGGCGGCAGGGGGGTCGGCTGGGGCCAACGTCCTGACTTTC
TRBJ1-1 . . TRBV19 CASSYGTRTFF TGTGCCAGTAGTTACGGGACTAGGACTTTCTTT
TRBJ2-7 few . TRBV6-1 CASSEVGGLSYEQYF TGTGCCAGCAGTGAAGTTGGAGGGTTGTCCTACGAGCAGTACTTC
TRBJ2-5 many . TRBV6-5 CASSSYTTGTETQYF TGTGCCAGCAGTTCGTATACTACAGGGACAGAGACCCAGTACTTC
TRBJ2-7 . . TRBV20-1 CSASGQIDEQYF TGCAGTGCTAGTGGGCAGATCGACGAGCAGTACTTC
TRBJ1-1 many . TRBV29-1 CGGTRNTEAFF TGCGGTGGAACTAGGAACACTGAAGCTTTCTTT
TRBJ2-7 few . TRBV9 CASSAGGQSYEQYF TGTGCCAGCAGCGCGGGGGGACAGTCCTACGAGCAGTACTTC
TRBJ2-2 . . TRBV7-9 CASSLSGGRGTGELFF TGTGCCAGCAGCTTATCGGGGGGCCGGGGCACCGGGGAGCTGTTTTTT
TRBJ2-1 . . TRBV7-3 CASSWRLSDEQFF TGTGCCAGCAGCTGGCGGTTGTCCGATGAGCAGTTCTTC
TRBJ2-5 many . TRBV4-1 CASSQGTAFGRETQYF TGCGCCAGCAGCCAAGGGACTGCCTTTGGCAGAGAGACCCAGTACTTC
TRBJ2-2 many TRBD1 TRBV20-1 CSANPGQLTGELFF TGCAGTGCCAATCCGGGACAGCTCACCGGGGAGCTGTTTTTT
TRBJ1-2 . . TRBV12-3/TRBV12-4 CASSFGQGASGNTF .
TRBJ1-1 . . TRBV7-8 CASSLFGTRLNF TGTGCCAGCAGCTTATTCGGGACACGGTTGAACTTT